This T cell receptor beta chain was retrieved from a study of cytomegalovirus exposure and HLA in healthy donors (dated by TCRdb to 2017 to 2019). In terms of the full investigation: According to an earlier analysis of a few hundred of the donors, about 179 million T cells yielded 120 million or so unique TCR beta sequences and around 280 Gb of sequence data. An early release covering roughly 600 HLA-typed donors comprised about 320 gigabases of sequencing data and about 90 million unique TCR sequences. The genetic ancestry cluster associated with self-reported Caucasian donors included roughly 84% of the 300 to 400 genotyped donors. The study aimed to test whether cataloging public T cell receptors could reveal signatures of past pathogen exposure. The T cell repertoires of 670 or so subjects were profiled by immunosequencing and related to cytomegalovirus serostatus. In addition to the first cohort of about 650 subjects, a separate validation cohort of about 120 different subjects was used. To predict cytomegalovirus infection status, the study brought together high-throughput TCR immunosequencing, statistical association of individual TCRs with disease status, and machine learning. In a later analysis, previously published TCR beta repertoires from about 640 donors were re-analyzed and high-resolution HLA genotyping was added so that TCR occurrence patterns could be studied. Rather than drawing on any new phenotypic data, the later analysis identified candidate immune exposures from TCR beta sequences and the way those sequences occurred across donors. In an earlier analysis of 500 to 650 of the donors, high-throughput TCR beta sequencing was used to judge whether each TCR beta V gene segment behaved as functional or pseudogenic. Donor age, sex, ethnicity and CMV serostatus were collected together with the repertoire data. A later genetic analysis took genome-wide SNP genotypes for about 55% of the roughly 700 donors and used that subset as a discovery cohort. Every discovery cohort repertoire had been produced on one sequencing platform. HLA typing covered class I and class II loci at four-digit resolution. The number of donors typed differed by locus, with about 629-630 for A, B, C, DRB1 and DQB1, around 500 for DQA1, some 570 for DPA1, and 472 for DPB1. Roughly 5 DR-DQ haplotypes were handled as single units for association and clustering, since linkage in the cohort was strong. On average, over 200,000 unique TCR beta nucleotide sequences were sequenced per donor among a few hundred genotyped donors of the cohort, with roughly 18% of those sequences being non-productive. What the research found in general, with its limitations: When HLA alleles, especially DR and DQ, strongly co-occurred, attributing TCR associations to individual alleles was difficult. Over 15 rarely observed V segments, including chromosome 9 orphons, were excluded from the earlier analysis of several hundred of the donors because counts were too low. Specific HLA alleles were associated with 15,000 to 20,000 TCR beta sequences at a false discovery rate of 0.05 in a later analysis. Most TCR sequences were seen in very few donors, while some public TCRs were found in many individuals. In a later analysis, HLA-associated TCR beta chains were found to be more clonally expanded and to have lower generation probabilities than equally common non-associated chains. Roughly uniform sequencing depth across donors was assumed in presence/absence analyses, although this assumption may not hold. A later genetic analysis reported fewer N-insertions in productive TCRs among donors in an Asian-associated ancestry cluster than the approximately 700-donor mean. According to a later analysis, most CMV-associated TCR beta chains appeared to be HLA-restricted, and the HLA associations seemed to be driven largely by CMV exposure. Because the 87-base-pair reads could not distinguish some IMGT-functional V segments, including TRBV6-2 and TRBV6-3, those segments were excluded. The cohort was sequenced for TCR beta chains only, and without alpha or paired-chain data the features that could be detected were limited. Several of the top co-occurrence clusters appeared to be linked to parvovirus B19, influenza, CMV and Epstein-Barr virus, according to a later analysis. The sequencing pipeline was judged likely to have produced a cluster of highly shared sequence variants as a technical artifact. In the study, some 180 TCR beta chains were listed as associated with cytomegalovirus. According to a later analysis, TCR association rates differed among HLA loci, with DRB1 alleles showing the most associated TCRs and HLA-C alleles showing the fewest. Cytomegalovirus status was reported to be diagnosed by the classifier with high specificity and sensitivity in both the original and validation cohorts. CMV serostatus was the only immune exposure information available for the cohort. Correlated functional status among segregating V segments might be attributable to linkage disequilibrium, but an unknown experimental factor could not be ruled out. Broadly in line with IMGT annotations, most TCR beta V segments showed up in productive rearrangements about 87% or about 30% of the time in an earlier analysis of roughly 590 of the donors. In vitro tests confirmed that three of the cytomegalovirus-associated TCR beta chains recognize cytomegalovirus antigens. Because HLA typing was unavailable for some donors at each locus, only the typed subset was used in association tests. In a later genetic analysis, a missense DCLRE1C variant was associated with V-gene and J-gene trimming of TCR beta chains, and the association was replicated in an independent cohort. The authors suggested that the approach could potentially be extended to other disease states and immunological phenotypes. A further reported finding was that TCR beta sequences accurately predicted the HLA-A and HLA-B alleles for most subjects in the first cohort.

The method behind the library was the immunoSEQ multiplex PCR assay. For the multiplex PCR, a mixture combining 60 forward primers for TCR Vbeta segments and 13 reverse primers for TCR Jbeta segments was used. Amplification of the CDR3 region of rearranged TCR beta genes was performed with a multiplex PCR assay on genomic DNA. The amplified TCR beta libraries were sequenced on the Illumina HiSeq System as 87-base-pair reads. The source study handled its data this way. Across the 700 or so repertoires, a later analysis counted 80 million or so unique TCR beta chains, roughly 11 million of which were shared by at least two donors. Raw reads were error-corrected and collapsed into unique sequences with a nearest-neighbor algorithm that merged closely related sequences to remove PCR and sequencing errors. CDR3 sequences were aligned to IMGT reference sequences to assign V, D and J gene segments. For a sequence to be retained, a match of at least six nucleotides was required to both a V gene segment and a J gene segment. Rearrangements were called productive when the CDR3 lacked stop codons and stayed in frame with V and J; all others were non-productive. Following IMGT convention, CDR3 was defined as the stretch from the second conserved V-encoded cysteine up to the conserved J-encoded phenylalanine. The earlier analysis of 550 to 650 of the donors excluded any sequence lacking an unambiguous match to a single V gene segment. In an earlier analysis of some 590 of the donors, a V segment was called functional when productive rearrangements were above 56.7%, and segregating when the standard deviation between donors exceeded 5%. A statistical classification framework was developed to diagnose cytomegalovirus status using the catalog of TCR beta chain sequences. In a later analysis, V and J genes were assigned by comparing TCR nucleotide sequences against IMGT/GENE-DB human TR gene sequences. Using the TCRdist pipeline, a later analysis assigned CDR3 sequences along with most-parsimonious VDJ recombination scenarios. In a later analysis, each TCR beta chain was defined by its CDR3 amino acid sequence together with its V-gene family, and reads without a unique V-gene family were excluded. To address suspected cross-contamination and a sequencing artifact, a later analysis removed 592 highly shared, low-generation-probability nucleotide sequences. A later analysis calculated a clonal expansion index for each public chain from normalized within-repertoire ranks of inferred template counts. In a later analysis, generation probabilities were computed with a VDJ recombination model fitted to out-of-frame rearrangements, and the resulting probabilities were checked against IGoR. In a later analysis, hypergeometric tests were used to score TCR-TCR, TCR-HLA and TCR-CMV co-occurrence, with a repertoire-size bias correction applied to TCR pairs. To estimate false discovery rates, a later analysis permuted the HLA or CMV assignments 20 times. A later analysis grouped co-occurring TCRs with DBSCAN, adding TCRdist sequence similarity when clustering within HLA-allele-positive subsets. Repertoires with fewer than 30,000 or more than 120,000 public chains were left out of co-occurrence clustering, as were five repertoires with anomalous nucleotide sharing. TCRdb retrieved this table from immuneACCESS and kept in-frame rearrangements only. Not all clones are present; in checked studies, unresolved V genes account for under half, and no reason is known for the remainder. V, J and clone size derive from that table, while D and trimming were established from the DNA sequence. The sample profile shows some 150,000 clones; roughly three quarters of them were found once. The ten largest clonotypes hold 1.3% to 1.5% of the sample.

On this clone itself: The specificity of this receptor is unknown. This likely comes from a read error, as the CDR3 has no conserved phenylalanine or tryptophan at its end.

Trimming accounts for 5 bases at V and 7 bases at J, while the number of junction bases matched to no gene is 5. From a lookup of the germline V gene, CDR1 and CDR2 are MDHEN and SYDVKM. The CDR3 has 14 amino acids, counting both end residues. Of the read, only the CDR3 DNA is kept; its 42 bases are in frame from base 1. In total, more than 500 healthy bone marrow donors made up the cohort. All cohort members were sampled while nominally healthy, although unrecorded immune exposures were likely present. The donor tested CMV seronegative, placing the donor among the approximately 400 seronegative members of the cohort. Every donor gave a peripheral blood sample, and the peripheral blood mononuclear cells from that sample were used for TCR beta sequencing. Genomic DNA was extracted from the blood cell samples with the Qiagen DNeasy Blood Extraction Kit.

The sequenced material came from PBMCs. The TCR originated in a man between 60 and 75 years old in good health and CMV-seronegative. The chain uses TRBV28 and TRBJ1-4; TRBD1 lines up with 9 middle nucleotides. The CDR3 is CASSPGDRVEKLFL. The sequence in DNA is TGTGCCAGCAGTCCCGGGGACAGGGTTGAAAAACTGTTTCTT.